This paragraph covers one T cell receptor beta chain sequence. The data were obtained in a study of OX40 agonist ivuxolimab in advanced cancers. Using immunoSEQ multiplex PCR, the repertoire was profiled, and TCRdb retains in-frame clones only, with some absent. This sample has just over 30,000 clones; over 75% occur once, and the top ten carry around a quarter. Germline CDR1 is SGHAT and CDR2 is FQDESV (reference sequence). J lost 0 bases, V lost 5 bases, and 1 base had no gene match. This CDR3 region has 15 residues. The source material was CD4+ or CD8+ T cells sorted from blood, sampled in a trial of the OX40 agonist ivuxolimab. The rearrangement joins TRBV11-1 to TRBJ2-1, with 10 bases fitting TRBD2. The TCR originated in an adult with an advanced solid tumor such as melanoma, head and neck, liver or kidney cancer. The DNA for the CDR3 is TGTGCCAGCAGCCCTAGCGGGGGCTCCTACAATGAGCAGTTCTTC. The encoded protein is CASSPSGGSYNEQFF.